Below are 25 T cell receptor beta chains sequenced from a single sample in a study of T cell repertoires in cytomegalovirus infection. A single record per CDR3 protein comes from TCRdb applying MiXCR to the reads. The data contain a few hundred thousand distinct CDR3 sequences, around a tenth of them seen just once; the ten biggest clones take up around 4.1%. Sequencing was performed on PBMCs. These receptor sequences come from a human donor in good health (CMV status not recorded). Some clones in this sample may be carry-over from other donors' samples.

In this sample, this clonotype turned up a few times. The rearrangement uses TRBV20-1 and TRBJ1-1, with TRBD1 matching over 8 bases. This CDR3 spans 15 amino acids. Germline values: CDR1 DFQATT, CDR2 SNEGSKA (reference sequence). V lost 6 bases and J lost 7; bases outside the gene matches: 16. The CDR3 DNA reads TGCAGTGCCATTCGACAGGGGAGAGGATTGGGTGAAGCTTTCTTT. This gives the protein CSAIRQGRGLGEAFF.

Ten or more counts support this clonotype. The rearrangement joins TRBV7-6 to TRBJ1-2, with TRBD1 matching over 7 bases. V shed 4 bases, J shed 6 bases, and the junction held 5 bases outside the gene matches. In germline, CDR1 is SGHVS, CDR2 FNYEAQ. The CDR3 runs 13 residues. CDR3: CASSSGQKNGYTF. The CDR3 coding sequence is TGTGCCAGCAGCTCGGGACAGAAAAATGGCTACACCTTC.

J is TRBJ2-1 and V is TRBV27; 13 positions match TRBD2. The V segment lost 6 bases and the J segment 6 bases; nucleotides outside the gene matches: 5. Germline CDR1 and CDR2: MNHEY and SMNVEV (reference sequence). There are 15 residues in the CDR3. The CDR3 loop is CASRPTSGRFNEQFF. The DNA for the CDR3 is TGTGCCAGCAGACCGACTAGCGGGAGGTTCAATGAGCAGTTCTTC.

This clonotype was found a few times. The chain carries TRBV5-4 and TRBJ1-5, with 10 positions matching TRBD1. V gave up 10 bases and J gave up 8 bases; unmatched junction bases: 15. Germline values: CDR1 SGHNT, CDR2 YYREEE (reference sequence). This CDR3 spans 15 amino acids. CDR3 amino acids: CALEGPTGGKEPQHF. The CDR3 DNA sequence: TGTGCCCTCGAGGGGCCGACAGGGGGCAAGGAGCCCCAGCATTTT.

This clonotype was picked up a small number of times. The V gene is TRBV9, the J gene TRBJ2-7; maybe TRBD1 (6 bases). The germline V gene has CDR1 SGDLS and CDR2 YYNGEE. The CDR3 is 15 amino acids. Trimming removed 2 bases from V and 3 bases from J, with 15 bases in between. The CDR3 nucleotides are TGTGCCAGCAGCGTCACGACAGGAGCAGACTACGAGCAGTACTTC. It yields the protein CASSVTTGADYEQYF. The whole variable domain, filled in from reference TRBV9 and TRBJ2-7, reads DSGVTQTPKHLITATGQRVTLRCSPRSGDLSVYWYQQSLDQGLQFLIQYYNGEERAKGNILERFSAQQFPDLHSELNLSSLELGDSALYFCASSVTTGADYEQYFGPGTRLTVT.

The chain has TRBV5-6 and TRBJ1-4; D is uncertain. Trimming cost V 2 bases and J 3 bases, with 11 bases left between them. Germline V CDR1 and CDR2: SGHDT, YYEEEE. This CDR3 comprises 15 residues. The CDR3 DNA is TGTGCCAGCAGCTTCAGCCCGGTGGCTAATGAAAAACTGTTTTTT. Its translation: CASSFSPVANEKLFF. The full variable domain, in which reference TRBV5-6 and TRBJ1-4 provide the parts outside the CDR3, is DAGVTQSPTHLIKTRGQQVTLRCSPKSGHDTVSWYQQALGQGPQFIFQYYEEEERQRGNFPDRFSGHQFPNYSSELNVNALLLGDSALYLCASSFSPVANEKLFFGSGTQLSVL.

This clonotype was seen only a few times. The rearrangement links TRBV27 to TRBJ2-3; weak D call: TRBD1 (5 bases). Trimming pared 2 bases from V and 4 bases from J, leaving 10 bases between. The CDR3 loop spans 14 amino acids. The V gene's germline CDR1 is MNHEY and CDR2 SMNVEV (reference sequence). The DNA of the CDR3 is TGTGCCAGCAGTTTAGGCAGGGTGGCAGATACGCAGTATTTT. This codes for CASSLGRVADTQYF.

In its sample, this clonotype was seen a few times. V and J are TRBV20-1 and TRBJ2-5; the D gene is possibly TRBD2 (5 bases). The V and J ends lost 6 bases and 8 bases respectively, with 16 bases between them. The CDR3 runs to 12 residues. Germline CDR1 and CDR2: DFQATT and SNEGSKA (reference sequence). This CDR3 reads CSAPEVRGTQYF. CDR3 in DNA: TGCAGTGCCCCGGAGGTTCGTGGTACCCAGTACTTC.

In this sample, this clonotype turned up many times. The chain has TRBV7-2 and TRBJ1-2; D unresolved. Germline V gene lookup returns CDR1 SGHTA and CDR2 FQGNSA. Trimming took off 1 base at V and 2 bases at J, with 5 bases between the two ends. This CDR3 has 13 amino acids. The CDR3 sequence: CASSLGGNYGYTF. The CDR3, as DNA: TGTGCCAGCAGCTTAGGAGGGAACTATGGCTACACCTTC.

This clonotype has more than one count but fewer than ten. The chain is built from TRBV19 and TRBJ2-5; TRBD1 matches 11 bases. V was pared by 6 bases and J by 3 bases, with 6 bases of the junction left unmatched. The CDR3 totals 15 residues. CDR1 is LNHDA and CDR2 is SQIVND in the germline V gene (reference sequence). As DNA, the CDR3 is TGTGCCAGTAGCCGAGGGACAGGGGGAGAAGAGACCCAGTACTTC. Protein sequence: CASSRGTGGEETQYF.

This clonotype turned up a few times. The chain uses TRBV20-1 and TRBJ1-4; D is possibly TRBD1 (5 bases). V lost 3 bases to trimming and J lost 5 bases, with 13 bases between them. CDR3 length: 14 amino acids. CDR1 is DFQATT, CDR2 SNEGSKA, per germline (reference sequence). CDR3 loop: CSASREHRNEKLFF. The CDR3 DNA follows: TGCAGTGCTAGCAGGGAGCACCGAAATGAAAAACTGTTTTTT.

V gene TRBV19 combines with J gene TRBJ1-5; possible D gene TRBD1, 5 bases. The ends were cut back, 4 bases at V and 7 bases at J, with 17 bases in the middle. This CDR3 region has 15 residues. Germline CDR1 is LNHDA and CDR2 is SQIVND (reference sequence). In DNA, the CDR3 is TGTGCCAGTAGTACCTGGGGGGGACTCGGACAGCCCCAGCATTTT. Amino acid sequence: CASSTWGGLGQPQHF.

This clonotype was seen a few times. The chain links TRBV6-2 or TRBV6-3 to TRBJ2-1; D is unresolved. The germline CDR1 and CDR2 sequences are MNHEY and SVGEGT. The CDR3 totals 11 residues. The V and J ends lost 5 bases and 12 bases respectively, with 11 bases between them. CDR3 region: CASSAAFTQFF. The DNA for the CDR3 is TGTGCCAGCAGTGCCGCGTTTACGCAGTTCTTC.

This clonotype showed up just a few times. V usage is TRBV7-9 and J usage is TRBJ2-3; the D is unclear. Germline lookup yields CDR1 SEHNR and CDR2 FQNEAQ (reference sequence). With 3 bases removed from V and 8 bases from J, the gap between germline ends came to 15 bases. CDR3 length: 14 amino acids. The CDR3 loop is CASSLSSRLPTQYF. The CDR3, as DNA: TGTGCCAGCAGCTTGTCCTCTAGGCTGCCTACGCAGTATTTT. Variable domain in full (rest from reference TRBV7-9 and TRBJ2-3): DTGVSQNPRHKITKRGQNVTFRCDPISEHNRLYWYRQTLGQGPEFLTYFQNEAQLEKSRLLSDRFSAERPKGSFSTLEIQRTEQGDSAMYLCASSLSSRLPTQYFGPGTRLTVL.

This sequence joins TRBV29-1 and TRBJ2-4; 9 bases match TRBD2. The V gene's germline CDR1 is SQVTM and CDR2 ANQGSEA. The V and J ends lost 4 bases and 6 bases, in that order; junction bases with no gene match: 7. This CDR3 is built from 14 residues. The CDR3 loop reads CSVVGSGSGNIQYF. CDR3 DNA sequence: TGCAGCGTTGTAGGTAGCGGGAGTGGAAACATTCAGTACTTC.

The table lists this clonotype with many counts. V gene TRBV7-2 combines with J gene TRBJ1-5; D uncertain. Trimming shortened V by 5 bases and J by 6 bases, and 14 bases separated the two germline ends. The CDR3 has 14 residues. Germline CDR1 SGHTA, CDR2 FQGNSA. CDR3 sequence (DNA): TGTGCCAGCAGCCTAGGGATAAGTCTTCAGCCCCAGCATTTT. This gives the protein CASSLGISLQPQHF.

Ten or more counts support this clonotype. The rearrangement links TRBV7-6 to TRBJ1-4, with D unclear. V was shortened by 2 bases and J by 0 bases, with 13 bases between the two germline ends. There are 17 residues in the CDR3. The germline gives CDR1 SGHVS, CDR2 FNYEAQ. The CDR3 here is CASSLNMLRPTNEKLFF. CDR3 nucleotides: TGTGCCAGCAGCTTAAATATGTTGCGACCAACTAATGAAAAACTGTTTTTT.

The chain uses TRBV7-9 and TRBJ1-1; D is uncertain. The V gene's germline CDR1 is SEHNR and CDR2 FQNEAQ (reference sequence). This CDR3 is 14 amino acids long. V dropped 3 bases and J dropped 1 base, with 9 bases sitting between them. The chain's CDR3 is CASSFSRSNTEAFF. CDR3 coding DNA: TGTGCCAGCAGCTTTTCCCGGTCGAACACTGAAGCTTTCTTT. Based on the CDR3 plus reference TRBV7-9 and TRBJ1-1, the full variable domain is DTGVSQNPRHKITKRGQNVTFRCDPISEHNRLYWYRQTLGQGPEFLTYFQNEAQLEKSRLLSDRFSAERPKGSFSTLEIQRTEQGDSAMYLCASSFSRSNTEAFFGQGTRLTVV.

This clonotype was seen at least ten times. This chain links TRBV28 with TRBJ2-7; 11 bases fit TRBD1. This CDR3 has 15 amino acids. Per germline, CDR1 MDHEN and CDR2 SYDVKM. The trim removed 10 bases at V and 4 bases at J, leaving 12 bases unmatched. This CDR3 is CATRTDRGRMYEQYF. CDR3 sequence (DNA): TGTGCCACCCGGACGGACAGGGGGCGGATGTACGAGCAGTACTTC.

This clonotype was detected ten times or more. The chain has TRBV6-6 and TRBJ1-1; D is uncertain. This CDR3 region has 13 residues. V shed 7 bases and J shed 1 base, with 10 bases lying between them. The germline V gene has CDR1 MNHNY and CDR2 SVGAGI (reference sequence). The CDR3: CASISRENTEAFF. In nucleotides, the CDR3 is TGTGCCAGCATTTCCCGGGAGAACACTGAAGCTTTCTTT.

This clonotype was seen a few times. V usage is TRBV6-1 and J usage is TRBJ1-5; D gene ambiguous. V dropped 5 bases and J dropped 0 bases, with 14 bases sitting between them. This CDR3 contains 16 residues. The V gene's germline CDR1 is MNHNS and CDR2 SASEGT. As DNA, the CDR3 is TGTGCCAGCAGTTACCGCGGGGATTATAGCAATCAGCCCCAGCATTTT. Encoded protein: CASSYRGDYSNQPQHF.

The DNA of the CDR3 is TGTGCCAGGGGGCAGGGGGCGGCCAATGAGCAGTTCTTC. Protein product: CARGQGAANEQFF. V gene TRBV6-8 combines with J gene TRBJ2-1; 8 positions agree with TRBD1. Trimming removed 9 bases from V and 6 bases from J; junction bases left unmatched: 7. This CDR3 spans 13 amino acids. CDR1 MNHGY and CDR2 SAAAGT come from the germline V gene.

This clonotype showed up just a few times. The V call is TRBV12-3 or TRBV12-4, the J call TRBJ2-7, with D tentatively TRBD2 (6 bases). The CDR3 is 12 residues long. The germline V and J ends were trimmed by 5 bases and 12 bases, with 17 bases remaining between them. CDR3 region: CASSRGTSRPYF. The CDR3, as DNA: TGTGCCAGCAGTCGGGGGACTTCTCGGCCGTACTTC.

V gene TRBV20-1 combines with J gene TRBJ1-5; no definite D call. V lost 6 bases and J 0 bases, leaving 15 bases between the germline ends. Per the germline V gene, CDR1 is DFQATT and CDR2 is SNEGSKA (reference sequence). The CDR3 runs to 15 residues. CDR3 region: CSAGSARNSNQPQHF. CDR3 nucleotide sequence: TGCAGTGCCGGCAGCGCCAGAAATAGCAATCAGCCCCAGCATTTT.

This clonotype was seen ten or more times. The chain uses TRBV5-1 and TRBJ2-3, with D perhaps given as TRBD1 or TRBD2 (5 bases each). Germline V gene sequence: CDR1 SGHRS, CDR2 YFSETQ. This CDR3 region has 16 residues. V lost 0 bases and J lost 2, with 13 bases in between. CDR3 sequence (DNA): TGCGCCAGCAGCTTGGTGCGGCCCGGGGCCACAGATACGCAGTATTTT. Amino acids: CASSLVRPGATDTQYF.